Shown below are 18 T cell receptor beta chains from a single sample sequenced in a study of regulatory T cells in long-lasting Graves disease. The time point was: newly diagnosed GD, antithyroid drugs for less than 3 months. The TCR library was made from RNA extracted from PBMCs. Investigators prepared the TCR beta libraries by applying iRepertoire HTBI primers and Arm-PCR of CDR3 regions. TCRdb fed the multiplex PCR reads into MiXCR, producing one record per CDR3 protein. This sample has 350,000 to 500,000 distinct CDR3 sequences, with over 15% found just once. This same sample was also taken into another study, of T cells in Graves' hyperthyroidism and ophthalmopathy.

This material consisted of peripheral blood mononuclear cells (PBMCs), taken at new diagnosis, from a patient treated with antithyroid drugs. All receptors come from a woman between 18 and 30 years old with Graves disease.

At least ten counts were recorded for this clonotype. The rearrangement joins TRBV4-1 to TRBJ2-5, with D perhaps matching TRBD1 or TRBD2 (5 bases each). The CDR3 covers 13 residues. Deletions cut 1 base from V and 5 bases from J, with 8 bases between. Germline-derived CDR1 and CDR2 are MGHRA and YSYEKL. Written as DNA, the CDR3 is TGCGCCAGCAGCCAAGGGGGGTGGGAGACCCAGTACTTC. Its protein product is CASSQGGWETQYF.

This clonotype was counted ten times or more. V and J are TRBV11-3 and TRBJ2-1; TRBD2 matches 7 bases. This CDR3 has 14 amino acids. V shed 1 base, J shed 9 bases, and the junction held 6 bases outside the gene matches. Germline V gives CDR1 SGHNT, CDR2 YENEEA. CDR3 in DNA: TGTGCCAGCAGCTTAGGAGGGAGGGTTGGTGAGCAGTTCTTC. It translates to CASSLGGRVGEQFF.

At least ten counts were recorded for this clonotype. The rearrangement links TRBV2 to TRBJ2-7; D unclear. V lost 5 bases to trimming and J lost 3 bases, with 14 bases between them. This CDR3 is built from 14 residues. The germline V gene encodes CDR1 SNHLY and CDR2 FYNNEI. The CDR3 coding sequence is TGTGCCAGCAGTTTCGTCGGCAAACTCTACGAGCAGTACTTC. Encoded protein: CASSFVGKLYEQYF.

Worth noting for this clonotype: The CDR3 carries no conserved terminal phenylalanine or tryptophan, so it likely arises from a read error. V is TRBV20-1 and J is TRBJ2-7; 7 bases are a match to TRBD2. The V gene end was trimmed by 5 bases and the J gene end by 2 bases; junction bases not matched to a gene: 12. The germline CDR1 and CDR2 sequences are DFQATT and SNEGSKA (reference sequence). The CDR3 runs 15 residues. Here the CDR3 DNA reads TGCAGTGCTGATCCGTTGAGGCGGGAGACCTACGAGCAGTACCTC. It yields the protein CSADPLRRETYEQYL.

This clonotype showed up many times. The chain links TRBV6-2 or TRBV6-3 to TRBJ1-1; D uncertain. Trimming removed 2 bases from V and 4 bases from J, with 2 bases in between. The CDR3 runs 11 residues. Per the germline V gene, CDR1 is MNHEY and CDR2 is SVGEGT. The CDR3 DNA reads TGTGCCAGCAGTTACGGCACTGAAGCTTTCTTT. It yields the protein CASSYGTEAFF.

CDR3 sequence: CSARDRTGGRTEAFF. The CDR3 DNA follows: TGCAGTGCTAGAGATCGAACAGGGGGCAGGACTGAAGCTTTCTTT. The gene calls are TRBV20-1 and TRBJ1-1; 9 nucleotides match TRBD1. In germline, CDR1 is DFQATT, CDR2 SNEGSKA (reference sequence). The CDR3 spans 15 residues. V dropped 0 bases and J dropped 5; count of bases not matched to a gene: 7.

The chain links TRBV27 to TRBJ2-7; D gene ambiguous. The germline V gene encodes CDR1 MNHEY and CDR2 SMNVEV (reference sequence). The CDR3 consists of 14 residues. V dropped 3 bases and J dropped 0 bases, with 9 bases sitting between them. CDR3 nucleotides: TGTGCCAGCAGTTTCCAGTTCAGCTCCTACGAGCAGTACTTC. It yields the protein CASSFQFSSYEQYF.

There are a few counts of this clonotype. V and J are TRBV2 and TRBJ2-5, with D possibly being TRBD2 (6 bases). Trimming left V 7 bases short and J 5 bases short, with 20 bases between. The CDR3 has 15 residues. Germline assignment: CDR1 SNHLY and CDR2 FYNNEI. The CDR3 loop is CASTPPGGNRETQYF. The CDR3, as DNA: TGTGCCAGCACCCCCCCCGGGGGAAACCGGGAGACCCAGTACTTC.

This clonotype was seen ten or more times. The rearrangement links TRBV30 to TRBJ1-1; unclear D gene. Trimming removed 3 bases from V and 1 base from J, with 9 bases in between. CDR3 length: 13 residues. Per the germline V gene, CDR1 is GTSNPN and CDR2 is SVGIG (reference sequence). DNA for the CDR3: TGTGCCTGGAGCAAAGTGGGGAACACTGAAGCTTTCTTT. Translated, it gives CAWSKVGNTEAFF. The whole variable domain, filled in from reference TRBV30 and TRBJ1-1, reads SQTIHQWPATLVQPVGSPLSLECTVEGTSNPNLYWYRQAAGRGLQLLFYSVGIGQISSEVPQNLSASRPQDRQFILSSKKLLLSDSGFYLCAWSKVGNTEAFFGQGTRLTVV.

The chain couples TRBV6-5 to TRBJ1-1; no definite D call. The germline CDR1 and CDR2 sequences are MNHEY and SVGAGI. The CDR3 extends over 15 amino acids. The germline V and J ends were trimmed by 0 bases and 2 bases, with 10 bases remaining between them. The CDR3 here is CASSYSRTANTEAFF. CDR3 nucleotides: TGTGCCAGCAGTTACTCCCGGACGGCTAACACTGAAGCTTTCTTT.

Many counts were recorded for this clonotype. The V and J genes are TRBV2 and TRBJ2-1; the D gene is possibly TRBD2 (5 bases). Trimming took 8 bases from V and 4 from J, leaving 9 bases between them. The CDR3 extends over 12 amino acids. In germline, CDR1 is SNHLY, CDR2 FYNNEI. CDR3 coding DNA: TGTGCCAGCTACGGGATTTACAATGAGCAGTTCTTC. Its protein product is CASYGIYNEQFF.

With regard to this clonotype: One end of the junction fails to match germline, which may point to a read error. The chain uses TRBV7-7 and TRBJ2-5; D perhaps matches TRBD2 (5 bases). CDR3 length: 13 residues. Germline V gene sequence: CDR1 SSHAT, CDR2 FNYEAQ (reference sequence). The CDR3 nucleotides are TGTGCTAGCAGCCTGAGGGCGGATCAGACCCAGTACTTC. Translating gives CASSLRADQTQYF.

In this sample, this clonotype turned up many times. The chain couples TRBV12-3 or TRBV12-4 to TRBJ2-3; 11 bases align to TRBD2. V was clipped by 5 bases and J by 4 bases; unmatched bases: 5. The CDR3 runs to 15 residues. The CDR3 spells CASSPLAGGSDTQYF. CDR3 sequence (DNA): TGTGCCAGCAGTCCCCTAGCGGGAGGCTCAGATACGCAGTATTTT.

The table lists this clonotype with many counts. V is TRBV6-1 and J is TRBJ2-7; the D call may be TRBD1 or TRBD2 (6 bases each). V lost 7 bases, J lost 0 bases, and 13 bases lay in between. The germline gives CDR1 MNHNS, CDR2 SASEGT. The CDR3 has 14 amino acids. The CDR3 spells CASMRDTTSYEQYF. DNA for the CDR3: TGTGCCAGCATGCGGGACACCACCTCCTACGAGCAGTACTTC.

This clonotype was observed at least ten times. The CDR3 reads CASSGGNSGANVLTF. The CDR3 DNA reads TGTGCCAGCAGTGGCGGCAACTCTGGGGCCAACGTCCTGACTTTC. The chain carries TRBV28 and TRBJ2-6; no firm D call. CDR3 size: 15 residues. Germline V gene lookup returns CDR1 MDHEN and CDR2 SYDVKM. The V gene lost 5 bases and the J gene lost 0 bases, with 8 bases spanning the gap.

The V gene is TRBV5-6, the J gene TRBJ2-7; 11 bases align to TRBD1. J gave up 5 bases and V 4 bases, and 11 bases lay outside the gene matches. CDR3 size: 16 residues. CDR1 and CDR2 (germline): SGHDT, YYEEEE. CDR3 amino acids: CASSRWLGTGGHEQYF. The CDR3 nucleotides are TGTGCCAGCAGCCGCTGGTTGGGGACAGGGGGTCACGAGCAGTACTTC.

To note about this clonotype: A read error may be the cause here, since a much bigger clone is one base away. CDR3 DNA: TGTGCCAGCAGTTGGATCAATCAGCCCCAGCATTTT. It translates to CASSWINQPQHF. J is TRBJ1-5 and V is TRBV12-3 or TRBV12-4, with no clear D. V was trimmed by 4 bases and J by 3 bases, leaving 4 bases between them. CDR3 length: 12 residues.

The chain recombines TRBV7-2 with TRBJ2-7; 7 bases match TRBD2. Trimming at V came to 5 bases and at J to 7 bases, leaving 5 bases not matched to a gene. The CDR3 sequence is 12 residues long. Per the germline V gene, CDR1 is SGHTA and CDR2 is FQGNSA. CDR3: CASSHWGGEQYF. CDR3 sequence (DNA): TGTGCCAGCAGCCATTGGGGGGGGGAGCAGTACTTC.